Listed below are T cell receptor beta chains from one sample, sequenced in a study of shared T cell receptors in the human thymus. Produced via immunoSEQ multiplex PCR; TCRdb's table is partial and in-frame only. The table lists some 700,000 clones, approximately 88% of them singletons, with about 0.01% in the top ten. Another study also made use of these data, one on human thymus T cells.

Sequencing was carried out using thymocytes. Source of these receptors: a boy younger than two with a congenital heart defect. The conserved cysteine and the conserved F or W are not part of the CDR3 here. Each record gives: D gene, V gene, J gene, clone size, CDR3 length, CDR3 protein. D genes are given only for firm matches. Clone size is not always given. Where it is, it says once, few, many or a class for expanded clones.

>TRBD1|TRBV27|TRBJ2-5|NA|13
ASSSWTGGGETQY
>NA|TRBV5-4|TRBJ2-7|NA|13
ASSLETGQSYEQY
>TRBD1|TRBV5-4|TRBJ1-2|NA|15
ASSSAPPGQPNYGYT
>NA|TRBV7-9|TRBJ1-1|NA|15
ASSSLDKDRTNTEAF
>TRBD1|TRBV25-1|TRBJ1-2|NA|14
ASSELRGTGTYGYT
>NA|TRBV30|TRBJ1-4|few|11
AWSVRVNEKLF
>NA|TRBV14|TRBJ2-7|once|13
ASSQDSALPYEQY
>TRBD1|TRBV15|TRBJ2-7|NA|13
ATSRDRDRGYEQY
>NA|TRBV28|TRBJ1-2|NA|13
ASSFFGGTVDGYT
>NA|TRBV4-3|TRBJ2-7|NA|14
ASSQDRETVGYEQY
>TRBD1|TRBV19|TRBJ1-5|NA|14
ASIRSEDRANQPQH
>NA|TRBV19|TRBJ2-1|NA|15
ASSIATLQGAYNEQF
>TRBD1|TRBV6-1|TRBJ1-2|NA|16
ASSEFRLGTGESCGYT
>TRBD1|TRBV27|TRBJ1-5|NA|13
ASSTTGTDNQPQH
>NA|TRBV4-2|TRBJ2-1|NA|12
ASSQTRVSDEQF
>TRBD2|TRBV9|TRBJ2-7|NA|11
ASSESGDGEQY
>NA|TRBV14|TRBJ1-3|NA|14
ASSQDSGASGNTIY
>TRBD1|TRBV6-5|TRBJ2-7|NA|12
ASSYSKGADEQY
>NA|TRBV29-1|TRBJ1-2|NA|11
SVTQEFNYGYT
>TRBD1|TRBV6-1|TRBJ1-2|NA|14
ASSGISRSTGPGYT
>NA|TRBV7-2|TRBJ1-5|few|12
ASSRGGGNQPQH
>TRBD1|TRBV7-2|TRBJ2-2|NA|13
ASRVTGGKGGELF
>TRBD2|TRBV5-1|TRBJ2-7|NA|15
ASSLAWSSGRRGEQY
>NA|TRBV4-3|TRBJ2-4|once|13
ASSLITGAKNIQY
>TRBD2|TRBV28|TRBJ2-7|NA|16
ASSRTERLAGGMGEQY
>TRBD1|TRBV18|TRBJ2-5|NA|12
ASSPDRGKETQY
>NA|TRBV5-5|TRBJ1-1|NA|18
ASSLRTPRTRPGEDTEAF
>NA|TRBV13|TRBJ1-3|once|13
ASSLVRGGGNTIY
>TRBD1|TRBV10-3|TRBJ1-2|NA|14
AISEDRGPSNYGYT
>NA|TRBV7-2|TRBJ1-4|NA|12
ASRAGGTNEKLF
>TRBD2|TRBV10-1|TRBJ2-3|NA|14
ASSDGTSGSTDTQY
>TRBD2|TRBV7-2|TRBJ2-1|NA|15
ASSPYFMGTTRNEQF
>NA|TRBV7-6|TRBJ2-3|NA|12
ASSLSGATDTQY
>TRBD1|TRBV5-6|TRBJ1-2|NA|15
ASSPWTGPRANYGYT
>NA|TRBV7-2|TRBJ2-7|NA|13
ASSPPPSPSYEQY
>TRBD2|TRBV30|TRBJ2-4|NA|15
AWSLAGGRSAKNIQY
>TRBD2|TRBV15|TRBJ2-7|NA|14
ATSRLKTSGSYEQY
>TRBD2|TRBV5-4|TRBJ2-7|once|13
ASSTGTSYSYEQY
>NA|TRBV18|TRBJ1-4|few|13
ASSPPAGLGEKLF
>NA|TRBV4-1|TRBJ1-5|NA|14
ASSQSEGDSNQPQH
>TRBD1|TRBV11-2|TRBJ2-7|once|12
ASSPLRDSYEQY
>TRBD2|TRBV10-2|TRBJ2-7|NA|14
ASSEPLAGLFGEQY
>NA|TRBV13|TRBJ2-5|NA|13
ASSRGPTAGETQY
>NA|TRBV5-6|TRBJ1-1|NA|11
ASSATGWTEAF
>NA|TRBV27|TRBJ2-1|NA|11
ASRGRGYNEQF
>TRBD1|TRBV7-9|TRBJ1-4|NA|15
ASSTPGQVTTNEKLF
>NA|TRBV27|TRBJ2-2|NA|14
ASSHAPRGSTGELF
>NA|TRBV6-6|TRBJ1-5|NA|13
ASSYWRVGNQPQH
>NA|TRBV7-2|TRBJ1-1|NA|11
ASTARVNTEAF
>TRBD1|TRBV5-1|TRBJ2-7|once|12
ASSSTTGPTKQY
>TRBD1|TRBV27|TRBJ1-2|once|17
ASSLFSACHRNRGCGYT
>TRBD2|TRBV9|TRBJ2-2|few|16
ASSVTSGSHLGTGELF
>NA|TRBV4-1|TRBJ2-7|NA|11
ASSQDLVHEQY
>TRBD2|TRBV6-4|TRBJ2-1|NA|13
ASSRGLARNNEQF
>NA|TRBV20-1|TRBJ2-1|NA|9
SGAVRNEQF
>TRBD1|TRBV6-5|TRBJ2-7|NA|11
ASRQGVHYEQY
>TRBD2|TRBV7-8|TRBJ2-1|NA|18
ASSLWVRRLAGGPYNEQF
>NA|TRBV29-1|TRBJ1-3|NA|11
SVEDPEGDTIY
>NA|TRBV7-2|TRBJ1-3|NA|14
ASSLERSDNGYTIY